The 2 T cell receptor beta chains in this list originate from one sample, sequenced in a study of blood T cell repertoires in COVID-19. Method: immunoSEQ multiplex PCR; TCRdb's copy keeps in-frame clones and lacks some. The table shows 130,000 to 150,000 clones, with about four fifths occurring only once. The sequenced sample consisted of peripheral blood. All receptors come from a human donor in a cohort sampled during active COVID-19.

The rearrangement links TRBV7-9 to TRBJ1-3; 7 nucleotides agree with TRBD1. Germline CDR1 SEHNR, CDR2 FQNEAQ (reference sequence). The junction had 4 bases not matched to a gene; V was cut back by 5 bases and J by 0 bases. This CDR3 is 15 amino acids long. CDR3 loop: CASSATGDSGNTIYF. CDR3 nucleotide sequence: TGTGCCAGCAGCGCCACAGGGGACTCTGGAAACACCATATATTTT.

The chain employs TRBV9 and TRBJ2-6; weak D call: TRBD2 (6 bases). From germline, CDR1 is SGDLS and CDR2 YYNGEE. V shed 0 bases and J shed 2 bases, with 12 bases lying between them. The CDR3 consists of 17 residues. CDR3 nucleotides: TGTGCCAGCAGCGTAGGCTTGGGGGGAGCTGGGGCCAACGTCCTGACTTTC. Protein product: CASSVGLGGAGANVLTF.